The rows below give T cell receptor beta chains drawn from one sample of a study of T cells after yellow fever vaccination. TCRdb processed the 5' RACE reads anew with MiXCR; each CDR3 protein has one entry. The sample lists approximately 250,000 distinct CDR3 sequences, about 5.2% occurring once. Specimen: CD4+ T cells sorted from PBMCs, collected on the day of the yellow fever booster vaccination. The receptor source for this set is a man in his late teens or twenties who received the YFV17D yellow fever vaccine. CDR3s include the opening cysteine and the closing phenylalanine or tryptophan.

>TRBJ2-3|13|TRBV10-3
CATGQAATDTQYF
>TRBJ2-3|15|TRBV19
CASSPRPVGADTQYF
>TRBJ2-7|11|TRBV20-1
CTSDRGDEQYF
>TRBJ2-2|14|TRBV7-2
CASSLQGITGELFF
>TRBJ2-7|17|TRBV4-1
CASSQDSTGQGRHEQYF
>TRBJ2-3|16|TRBV18
CASSPSWDSSTDTQYF
>TRBJ2-1|17|TRBV21-1
CASSKAESLLAYNEQFF
>TRBJ2-3|13|TRBV20-1
CSARAPGADTQYF
>TRBJ1-2|15|TRBV5-5
CARPLDTPSTYGYTF
>TRBJ2-7|14|TRBV3-1
CASSQAAGGYEQYF
>TRBJ2-5|13|TRBV5-6
CASSYRGVETQYF
>TRBJ2-4|14|TRBV12-3/TRBV12-4
CASSLGLEYNIQYF
>TRBJ2-5|15|TRBV5-1
CASSEPGPRGETQYF
>TRBJ2-3|14|TRBV10-1
CASSRDRSTDTQYF
>TRBJ1-1|16|TRBV5-1
CASSYGQWQMNTEAFF
>TRBJ2-3|17|TRBV4-2
CASSQESRVRATDTQYF
>TRBJ2-5|16|TRBV5-8
CASSPGGVVGQETQYF
>TRBJ1-2|14|TRBV7-2
CASSPTGALYGYTF
>TRBJ2-5|14|TRBV7-2
CASSRTDAFETQYF
>TRBJ1-1|15|TRBV7-2
CASSRGGQGNTEAFF
>TRBJ1-5|14|TRBV12-3/TRBV12-4
CASSLTAFNQPQHF
>TRBJ1-6|13|TRBV7-9
CATRRGANSPLHF
>TRBJ2-1|15|TRBV11-2
CASSLGLQVNNEQFF
>TRBJ2-4|15|TRBV5-1
CASSLRSTGLGIQYF
>TRBJ2-6|15|TRBV6-2/TRBV6-3
CASSYWYSGANVLTF
>TRBJ1-1|15|TRBV5-1
CASSLQSVGNTEAFF
>TRBJ1-1|14|TRBV5-4
CASSWGPISTEAFF
>TRBJ1-2|17|TRBV6-5
CASSLESPGTGGYGYTF
>TRBJ1-3|17|TRBV18
CASSPSTGDDSGNTIYF